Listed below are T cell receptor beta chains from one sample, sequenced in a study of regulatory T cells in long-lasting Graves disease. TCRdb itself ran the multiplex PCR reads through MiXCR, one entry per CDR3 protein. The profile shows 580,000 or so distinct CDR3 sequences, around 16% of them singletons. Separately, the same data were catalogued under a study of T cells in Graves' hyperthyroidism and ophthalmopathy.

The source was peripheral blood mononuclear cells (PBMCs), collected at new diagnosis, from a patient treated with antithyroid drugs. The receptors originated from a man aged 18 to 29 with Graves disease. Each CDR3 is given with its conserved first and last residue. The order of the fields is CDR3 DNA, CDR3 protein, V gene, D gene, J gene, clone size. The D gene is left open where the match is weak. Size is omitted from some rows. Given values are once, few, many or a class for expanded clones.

cdr3_nt: TGTGCCAGCAGCCCTAGGGGGTCTCAGTCGGGCACAGATACGCAGTATTTT
cdr3_aa: CASSPRGSQSGTDTQYF
v_call: TRBV13
d_call: -
j_call: TRBJ2-3
clone_size: -

cdr3_nt: TGTGCCAGCAGTTTAAGACAGTTCTACGAGCAGTACTTC
cdr3_aa: CASSLRQFYEQYF
v_call: TRBV27
d_call: -
j_call: TRBJ2-7
clone_size: -

cdr3_nt: TGCAGTGGACAGGGGTCAGCGTCCGAGCAGTACTTC
cdr3_aa: CSGQGSASEQYF
v_call: TRBV20-1
d_call: TRBD1
j_call: TRBJ2-7
clone_size: many

cdr3_nt: TGCGCCAGCAGTCGCACCGGGCGGCAAGGTAATGCTGAAGCTTTCTTT
cdr3_aa: CASSRTGRQGNAEAFF
v_call: TRBV5-1
d_call: -
j_call: TRBJ1-1
clone_size: many

cdr3_nt: TGTGCCAGCAGTTACTCTCCGGGACAGGGGTCATACCCCCTCCACTTT
cdr3_aa: CASSYSPGQGSYPLHF
v_call: TRBV6-5
d_call: TRBD1
j_call: TRBJ1-6
clone_size: -